A selection of T cell receptor beta chains follows, all from one sample in a study of radiotherapy plus CTLA-4 blockade in lung cancer. The protocol was immunoSEQ multiplex PCR, while the TCRdb copy is restricted to in-frame clones and leaves out a portion. The repertoire holds 20,000 to 30,000 clones, roughly 71% seen once, with 20% to 25% in the top ten. Sequencing was performed on peripheral blood, taken from a patient treated with radiotherapy plus ipilimumab. Source of these receptors: a human donor with non-small cell lung cancer that progressed on radiotherapy plus ipilimumab. Both conserved end residues are part of each CDR3. The D gene is left open where the match is weak. The size field is filled for only some rows; it gives once, few, many or a size class.

V gene	clone size	J gene	D gene	CDR3 protein	CDR3 DNA
TRBV2	.	TRBJ1-2	.	CASSEAGYRNYGYTF	TGTGCCAGCAGTGAAGCGGGGTACAGAAACTATGGCTACACCTTC
TRBV4-2	once	TRBJ2-5	.	CASSQDSLTEETQYF	TGTGCCAGCAGCCAAGATTCCTTAACTGAAGAGACCCAGTACTTC
TRBV5-1	.	TRBJ2-3	.	CASSAGDDLGDTQYF	TGCGCCAGCAGCGCTGGGGACGACTTGGGAGATACGCAGTATTTT
TRBV6-1	.	TRBJ1-2	.	CASSDGGGYGYTF	TGTGCCAGCAGTGACGGGGGGGGCTATGGCTACACCTTC
TRBV6-5	.	TRBJ2-5	.	CASRDLGDQETQYF	TGTGCCAGCAGAGACCTGGGGGACCAAGAGACCCAGTACTTC
TRBV27	once	TRBJ2-1	TRBD1	CASSIRQGADEQFF	TGTGCCAGCAGTATCAGACAGGGGGCCGATGAGCAGTTCTTC
TRBV5-5	.	TRBJ2-2	.	CASSLLPGAGGELFF	TGTGCCAGCAGCTTGTTGCCGGGGGCGGGCGGGGAGCTGTTTTTT
TRBV29-1	.	TRBJ2-3	TRBD1	CSVGTGASSDTQYF	TGCAGCGTTGGGACAGGGGCAAGTTCAGATACGCAGTATTTT
TRBV29-1	.	TRBJ1-1	TRBD1	CSVLQGVNTEAFF	TGCAGCGTGCTACAGGGGGTGAACACTGAAGCTTTCTTT
TRBV5-6	.	TRBJ2-7	.	CASSQGASYEQYF	TGTGCCAGCAGCCAAGGAGCCTCCTACGAGCAGTACTTC
TRBV18	.	TRBJ1-3	TRBD1	CASSPGQSSGNTIYF	TGTGCCAGCTCACCGGGACAGAGCTCTGGAAACACCATATATTTT
TRBV6-1	.	TRBJ1-2	.	CASSEMGPYGYTF	TGTGCCAGCAGTGAAATGGGTCCCTATGGCTACACCTTC
TRBV11-2	.	TRBJ1-3	.	CASSPPFRGSGNTIYF	TGTGCCAGCAGCCCACCGTTCAGGGGCTCTGGAAACACCATATATTTT
TRBV2	.	TRBJ1-4	.	CASNVRPVGEKLFF	TGTGCCAGCAACGTACGACCGGTAGGGGAAAAACTGTTTTTT
TRBV18	few	TRBJ2-7	.	CASSHRVDEQYF	TGTGCCAGCTCACACAGGGTTGACGAGCAGTACTTC
TRBV9	.	TRBJ2-7	TRBD1	CASSRQGSEQYF	TGTGCCAGCAGCCGACAGGGGAGCGAGCAGTACTTC
TRBV18	.	TRBJ1-1	TRBD1	CASSPPGTGSMVTEAFF	TGTGCCAGCTCACCCCCGGGGACAGGGAGTATGGTCACTGAAGCTTTCTTT
TRBV19	once	TRBJ1-5	.	CASSSTGGGQPQHF	TGTGCCAGTAGTTCCACTGGGGGAGGTCAGCCCCAGCATTTT
TRBV6-5	.	TRBJ2-1	.	CASSYSGANEQFF	TGTGCCAGCAGTTACTCTGGCGCCAATGAGCAGTTCTTC
TRBV5-5	.	TRBJ2-4	TRBD2	CASSFRGDIQYF	TGTGCCAGCAGCTTTCGGGGGGACATTCAGTACTTC
TRBV29-1	once	TRBJ2-7	TRBD2	CSVQTSGSYEQYF	TGCAGCGTTCAGACTAGCGGCTCCTACGAGCAGTACTTC
TRBV28	.	TRBJ1-2	.	CASRALRGLLYGYTF	TGTGCCAGCAGGGCCCTTCGGGGGCTACTTTATGGCTACACCTTC
TRBV9	.	TRBJ1-5	.	CASSLSGAPYQPQHF	TGTGCCAGCAGCCTTTCAGGGGCACCCTATCAGCCCCAGCATTTT
TRBV27	.	TRBJ2-7	TRBD1	CASSFGTGGYEQYF	TGTGCCAGCAGTTTTGGGACAGGGGGCTACGAGCAGTACTTC
TRBV27	.	TRBJ1-1	.	CASSLLRGLGGTEAFF	TGTGCCAGCAGTTTATTACGGGGGCTTGGAGGCACTGAAGCTTTCTTT
TRBV5-1	.	TRBJ2-1	TRBD2	CASSPASAGSSYNEQFF	TGCGCCAGCAGCCCCGCGTCAGCGGGGAGCTCCTACAATGAGCAGTTCTTC
TRBV4-1	.	TRBJ2-5	.	CASSRLVQETQYF	TGCGCCAGCAGCCGGCTCGTCCAAGAGACCCAGTACTTC